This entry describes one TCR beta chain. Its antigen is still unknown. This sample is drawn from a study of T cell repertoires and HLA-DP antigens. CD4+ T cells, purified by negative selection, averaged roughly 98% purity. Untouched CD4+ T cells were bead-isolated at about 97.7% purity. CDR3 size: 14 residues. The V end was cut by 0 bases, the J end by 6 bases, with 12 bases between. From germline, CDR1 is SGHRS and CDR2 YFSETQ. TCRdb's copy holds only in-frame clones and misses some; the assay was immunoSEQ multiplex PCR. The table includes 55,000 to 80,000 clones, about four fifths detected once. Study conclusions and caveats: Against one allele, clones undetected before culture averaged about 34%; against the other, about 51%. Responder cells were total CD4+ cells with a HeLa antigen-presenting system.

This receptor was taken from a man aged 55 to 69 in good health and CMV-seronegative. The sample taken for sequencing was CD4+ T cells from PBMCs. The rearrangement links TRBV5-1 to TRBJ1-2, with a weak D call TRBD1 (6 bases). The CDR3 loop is CASSLGGGANGYTF. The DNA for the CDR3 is TGCGCCAGCAGCTTGGGCGGGGGCGCAAATGGCTACACCTTC.